These 9 T cell receptor beta chains came from one sample sequenced in a study of T-cell reconstitution after alpha-beta-depleted transplantation in children. Preparation of the TCRbeta library was carried out with unique molecular identifiers. TCRdb recomputed calls from the PCR reads with MiXCR, one row per CDR3 protein. The sample has about 70,000 distinct CDR3 sequences; approximately 10% are singletons. The material was PBMCs, obtained before TCRalphabeta/CD19-depleted stem cell transplant. These receptor sequences come from a boy between 10 and 17 years old with acute myeloid leukemia, due to receive a stem cell transplant.

Many counts were recorded for this clonotype. The genes are TRBV6-5 and TRBJ1-6, with D maybe TRBD1 (5 bases). V lost 1 base and J 6 bases, leaving 10 bases between the germline ends. The germline V gene encodes CDR1 MNHEY and CDR2 SVGAGI. The CDR3 length is 15 residues. In DNA form, the CDR3 reads TGTGCCAGCAGTTACTTTCAGGGAGGTAATTCACCCCTCCACTTT. It encodes CASSYFQGGNSPLHF.

This clonotype was found many times. This chain connects TRBV5-1 to TRBJ2-3; D is unresolved. There are 13 residues in the CDR3. V was pared by 4 bases and J by 0 bases, with 6 bases between. Germline CDR1 and CDR2: SGHRS and YFSETQ. This CDR3 reads CASSPASTDTQYF. The CDR3 nucleotides are TGCGCCAGCAGCCCGGCTAGCACAGATACGCAGTATTTT.

The chain recombines TRBV3-1 with TRBJ1-2, with no clear D. Per germline, CDR1 LGHDT and CDR2 YNNKEL (reference sequence). Between the trimmed V and J ends, which lost 6 bases and 7 bases, there was a span of 12 bases. The CDR3 sequence is 12 residues long. The CDR3 spells CASSDKFSGYTF. Here the CDR3 DNA reads TGTGCCAGCAGTGACAAGTTTTCTGGCTACACCTTC.

By frequency in the sample, this clonotype is medium-sized. This chain joins TRBV5-6 and TRBJ2-4; D may be TRBD1 or TRBD2 (5 bases each). Trimming pared 4 bases from V and 9 bases from J, leaving 23 bases between. From germline, CDR1 is SGHDT and CDR2 YYEEEE. CDR3 size: 16 residues. As DNA, the CDR3 is TGTGCCAGCAGCCCGGAACTTTCAGGGAGTAGAAGCATTCAGTACTTC. This codes for CASSPELSGSRSIQYF.

The rearrangement joins TRBV11-3 to TRBJ2-1, with a tentative D call TRBD2 (6 bases). The V end lost 2 bases, the J end lost 8 bases, and 16 bases lay between the germline ends. CDR3 length equals 15 residues. CDR1 is SGHNT and CDR2 is YENEEA in the germline V gene. The DNA of the CDR3 is TGTGCCAGCAGCTTACACGGAGGGCTGGTGGATGAGCAGTTCTTC. Protein sequence: CASSLHGGLVDEQFF.

This clonotype showed up many times. The chain has TRBV28 and TRBJ1-6; TRBD1 matches 11 bases. In germline, CDR1 is MDHEN, CDR2 SYDVKM. The CDR3 runs to 14 residues. After removal of 4 bases from V and 9 bases from J, the junction contained 2 bases not matched to a gene. The CDR3 DNA is TGTGCCAGCAGTTCCGGGACAGGGGGTTCACCCCTCCACTTT. Translating it yields CASSSGTGGSPLHF.

J is TRBJ2-7 and V is TRBV20-1; TRBD2 matches at 9 bases. The ends lost 0 bases at V and 3 bases at J; junction bases unmatched: 12. The CDR3 runs 17 residues. Per the germline V gene, CDR1 is DFQATT and CDR2 is SNEGSKA (reference sequence). The CDR3: CSARDNLGGRDNYEQYF. The CDR3 bases are TGCAGTGCTAGAGATAATTTAGGCGGGAGGGATAACTACGAGCAGTACTTC.

This clonotype occurred many times. The genes are TRBV7-9 and TRBJ2-2; D is undetermined. CDR3 size: 14 residues. The germline V gene has CDR1 SEHNR and CDR2 FQNEAQ (reference sequence). The V end lost 5 bases, the J end lost 1 base, and 8 bases lay between the germline ends. CDR3 residues: CASSPDGNTGELFF. The CDR3 nucleotides are TGTGCCAGCAGCCCCGACGGGAACACCGGGGAGCTGTTTTTT.

This clonotype has at least ten counts. The rearrangement uses TRBV5-1 and TRBJ2-5; a weak D match, TRBD1 (6 bases). This CDR3 spans 15 amino acids. Germline lookup yields CDR1 SGHRS and CDR2 YFSETQ. Trimming left V 5 bases short and J 4 bases short, with 18 bases between. Here the CDR3 reads CASSSTGTIGETQYF. CDR3 in DNA: TGCGCCAGCAGTTCCACAGGGACGATTGGAGAGACCCAGTACTTC.